The 13 T cell receptor beta chains listed next were all sequenced from one sample in a study of T-cell reconstitution after alpha-beta-depleted transplantation in children. This sample's TCRbeta library carried unique molecular identifier barcodes. Each CDR3 protein gets one entry after TCRdb re-called the PCR reads with MiXCR. Of around 670,000 distinct CDR3 sequences detected, about an eighth appear once; the ten largest clones hold approximately 0.8%. The sample here was PBMCs, taken before TCRalphabeta/CD19-depleted stem cell transplant. These receptors originate from a girl aged 2 to 10 with congenital amegakaryocytic thrombocytopenia, due to receive a stem cell transplant.

The chain links TRBV28 to TRBJ2-7; possible D gene TRBD1, 5 bases. The V gene lost 3 bases and the J gene lost 3 bases, with 9 bases spanning the gap. The CDR3 is 13 residues long. Germline CDR1 reads MDHEN; CDR2 reads SYDVKM. The CDR3 protein is CASSFGHNYEQYF. CDR3 nucleotides: TGTGCCAGCAGTTTCGGACACAACTACGAGCAGTACTTC.

The V gene is TRBV28, the J gene TRBJ2-1; the D is unclear. The CDR3 contains 13 residues. Trimming shortened V by 1 base and J by 10 bases, and 11 bases separated the two germline ends. Germline CDR1 MDHEN, CDR2 SYDVKM. CDR3 nucleotides: TGTGCCAGCAGTTTATCGGAAGTAAGGGAGCAGTTCTTC. Protein sequence: CASSLSEVREQFF.

V and J are TRBV5-1 and TRBJ2-7; 7 nucleotides agree with TRBD2. The CDR3 consists of 16 residues. CDR1 and CDR2 (germline): SGHRS, YFSETQ. V was clipped by 4 bases and J by 3 bases; unmatched bases: 13. This CDR3 is CASSPDPGGRLYEQYF. CDR3 DNA sequence: TGCGCCAGCAGCCCAGACCCGGGAGGTCGCCTCTACGAGCAGTACTTC.

The chain is built from TRBV20-1 and TRBJ2-5; TRBD2 matches at 7 bases. After removal of 3 bases from V and 4 bases from J, the junction contained 8 bases not matched to a gene. The CDR3 extends over 14 amino acids. The germline V gene encodes CDR1 DFQATT and CDR2 SNEGSKA (reference sequence). The CDR3 loop reads CSASGSGDGETQYF. DNA of the CDR3: TGCAGTGCTAGCGGGAGCGGGGACGGAGAGACCCAGTACTTC.

Remarks on this clonotype: Because the CDR3 is missing its conserved closing phenylalanine or tryptophan, this is likely a read error. The chain carries TRBV28 and TRBJ2-1, with D uncertain. Trimming cost V 6 bases and J 0 bases, with 18 bases left between them. Germline assignment: CDR1 MDHEN and CDR2 SYDVKM. The CDR3 covers 17 residues. The CDR3 DNA follows: TGTGCCAGCAGGAGCCCTCTCGGCGATAGCTCCTACAATGAGCAGTTCTCC. Amino acid sequence: CASRSPLGDSSYNEQFS.

To note about this clonotype: Given a much more abundant clone one base away, this may be a read error. The CDR3 spells CASSIMTSSYNEQLF. CDR3 DNA sequence: TGTGCCAGCAGCATTATGACTAGCAGCTACAATGAGCAGCTCTTC. The chain employs TRBV28 and TRBJ2-1; TRBD2 matches at 7 bases. This CDR3 is built from 15 residues. The germline gives CDR1 MDHEN, CDR2 SYDVKM.

The V gene is TRBV4-2, the J gene TRBJ2-1; perhaps TRBD1 as D (6 bases). The CDR3 length is 13 residues. V was shortened by 0 bases and J by 10 bases, with 10 bases between the two germline ends. Germline lookup yields CDR1 LGHNA and CDR2 YNFKEQ. The chain's CDR3 is CASSQDSGQEQFF. CDR3 bases: TGTGCCAGCAGCCAAGATTCGGGACAAGAGCAGTTCTTC.

The chain uses TRBV7-9 and TRBJ2-3; perhaps TRBD1 as D (6 bases). The CDR3 contains 15 residues. The germline V gene encodes CDR1 SEHNR and CDR2 FQNEAQ (reference sequence). Deletions cut 3 bases from V and 5 bases from J, with 15 bases between. The CDR3 spells CASSLKGHLEDTQYF. In nucleotides, the CDR3 is TGTGCCAGCAGCTTGAAGGGACACCTCGAAGATACGCAGTATTTT.

This clonotype came up many times. J is TRBJ2-3 and V is TRBV29-1; 7 bases map to TRBD2. The CDR3 totals 13 residues. The trim removed 1 base at V and 5 bases at J, leaving 3 bases unmatched. Germline V gene lookup returns CDR1 SQVTM and CDR2 ANQGSEA. As DNA, the CDR3 is TGCAGCGTTGAAGTGGGGGGGGGAGATACGCAGTATTTT. Translated: CSVEVGGGDTQYF.

This clonotype turned up a few times. This rearrangement joins TRBV19 to TRBJ2-1; the match to TRBD1 covers 12 bases. The trim removed 5 bases at V and 5 bases at J, leaving 7 bases unmatched. Germline V gene sequence: CDR1 LNHDA, CDR2 SQIVND (reference sequence). This CDR3 comprises 16 residues. CDR3 in DNA: TGTGCCAGTAGTTTTCCGGGACAGGGGGCTAACAATGAGCAGTTCTTC. Amino acids: CASSFPGQGANNEQFF.

The rearrangement joins TRBV29-1 to TRBJ2-7, with 7 bases that match TRBD1. V gave up 6 bases and J gave up 3 bases; unmatched junction bases: 14. Germline V CDR1 and CDR2: SQVTM, ANQGSEA. This CDR3 is 15 amino acids long. The CDR3 DNA sequence: TGCAGCGTCGCTGGACTGAGGACAGGCCGCTACGAGCAGTACTTC. Protein: CSVAGLRTGRYEQYF.

V usage is TRBV19 and J usage is TRBJ2-2, with 8 bases lining up with TRBD2. J lost 5 bases, V lost 5 bases, and 10 bases had no gene match. The CDR3 loop spans 16 amino acids. Per the germline V gene, CDR1 is LNHDA and CDR2 is SQIVND (reference sequence). The CDR3 reads CASSLPSGSQTGELFF. The DNA for the CDR3 is TGTGCCAGTAGTCTTCCGAGCGGGAGTCAGACCGGGGAGCTGTTTTTT.

This rearrangement joins TRBV12-5 to TRBJ2-2, with 9 positions matching TRBD1. The V and J ends lost 6 bases and 7 bases, in that order; junction bases with no gene match: 21. Germline lookup yields CDR1 LGHNT and CDR2 FRNRAP. The length of the CDR3 is 19 residues. CDR3 DNA: TGTGCTAGTGGAAAAAAACTAGTAATGGGACAGGGTTATGGCGGGGAGCTGTTTTTT. It is translated as CASGKKLVMGQGYGGELFF.